A single sample is the source of the 21 T cell receptor beta chains below, sequenced in a study of blood T cell repertoires in COVID-19. Only in-frame clones appear in the TCRdb table, and some are missing; sequencing was by immunoSEQ multiplex PCR. This sample has approximately 350,000 clones, with around 92% found just once. Sequenced sample: peripheral blood. Receptors originate from a woman between 25 and 40 years old with COVID-19, enrolled during active disease.

The chain carries TRBV2 and TRBJ2-2; 7 bases are shared with TRBD2. The V and J ends lost 8 bases and 6 bases, in that order; junction bases with no gene match: 6. The germline gives CDR1 SNHLY, CDR2 FYNNEI. The CDR3 contains 13 residues. As DNA, the CDR3 is TGTGCCAGCCAAGTTGGGAGGGCCGGGGAGCTGTTTTTT. Amino acid sequence: CASQVGRAGELFF.

The genes are TRBV6-2 or TRBV6-3 and TRBJ1-1; possible D gene TRBD1, 6 bases. The CDR3 has 15 amino acids. Trimming cost V 3 bases and J 0 bases, with 11 bases left between them. Germline V lookup: CDR1 MNHEY, CDR2 SVGEGT. The CDR3 bases are TGTGCCAGCAGTTATCAGGGGAAGATGAACACTGAAGCTTTCTTT. Translating it yields CASSYQGKMNTEAFF.

The chain links TRBV19 to TRBJ2-3, with 9 bases identical to TRBD1. J gave up 4 bases and V 6 bases, and 8 bases lay outside the gene matches. CDR1 is LNHDA and CDR2 is SQIVND in the germline V gene (reference sequence). The CDR3 is 15 residues long. CDR3 nucleotide sequence: TGTGCCAGTAGCCAGAGGACAGGGGTGGCAGATACGCAGTATTTT. Translation gives CASSQRTGVADTQYF.

The chain links TRBV5-4 to TRBJ2-1; 9 positions match TRBD2. The V and J ends lost 4 bases and 3 bases, in that order; junction bases with no gene match: 8. This CDR3 comprises 16 residues. Germline lookup yields CDR1 SGHNT and CDR2 YYREEE (reference sequence). The CDR3 DNA is TGTGCCAGCAGCCCGTGGCGGGGGGGCCTCTACAATGAGCAGTTCTTC. Translating it yields CASSPWRGGLYNEQFF.

This sequence joins TRBV29-1 and TRBJ2-3; D perhaps matches TRBD1 (6 bases). This CDR3 has 13 residues. The V end lost 7 bases, the J end lost 6 bases, and 17 bases lay between the germline ends. Germline V gene data show CDR1 as SQVTM and CDR2 as ANQGSEA. CDR3 amino acids: CSAPGGPRDTQYF. Here the CDR3 DNA reads TGCAGCGCCCCTGGGGGCCCAAGGGATACGCAGTATTTT.

V and J are TRBV6-2 or TRBV6-3 and TRBJ1-2; D is perhaps TRBD1 (6 bases). Germline V gives CDR1 MNHEY, CDR2 SVGEGT. This CDR3 spans 13 amino acids. The V end lost 2 bases, the J end lost 8 bases, and 12 bases lay between the germline ends. The CDR3 sequence: CASSYRAGDGYTF. CDR3 sequence (DNA): TGTGCCAGCAGTTACCGCGCAGGGGACGGCTACACCTTC.

V gene TRBV7-9 combines with J gene TRBJ2-4; possibly TRBD2 for D (5 bases). Germline CDR1 reads SEHNR; CDR2 reads FQNEAQ (reference sequence). This CDR3 comprises 14 residues. V lost 5 bases, J lost 6 bases, and 14 bases lay in between. The CDR3 here is CASSVRARTNIQYF. CDR3 bases: TGTGCCAGCAGCGTGAGGGCCCGAACAAACATTCAGTACTTC.

The chain employs TRBV6-5 and TRBJ1-4; perhaps TRBD1 as D (6 bases). Germline V gives CDR1 MNHEY, CDR2 SVGAGI. This CDR3 spans 13 amino acids. The V and J ends lost 4 bases and 13 bases respectively, with 16 bases between them. CDR3 protein: CASSWGQGKGLFF. DNA of the CDR3: TGTGCCAGCAGTTGGGGACAAGGGAAAGGACTGTTTTTT.

J is TRBJ1-4 and V is TRBV27; TRBD1 agrees at 9 bases. Trimming cost V 5 bases and J 7 bases; bases outside gene matches: 11. The CDR3 extends over 16 amino acids. Per the germline V gene, CDR1 is MNHEY and CDR2 is SMNVEV (reference sequence). The CDR3 DNA reads TGTGCCAGCAGTGCATATACAGGGGGCGTGGGTGAAAAACTGTTTTTT. It yields the protein CASSAYTGGVGEKLFF.

This chain connects TRBV28 to TRBJ1-4; tentatively, D is TRBD1 (6 bases). The CDR3 is 15 residues long. The ends were cut back, 3 bases at V and 8 bases at J, with 16 bases in the middle. Germline V gene lookup returns CDR1 MDHEN and CDR2 SYDVKM. CDR3 region: CASSFPTGRGEKLFF. DNA of the CDR3: TGTGCCAGCAGTTTCCCCACAGGGAGGGGAGAAAAACTGTTTTTT.

The gene calls are TRBV7-2 and TRBJ2-3, with D perhaps TRBD1 (5 bases). Germline loops: CDR1 SGHTA, CDR2 FQGNSA. The germline V and J ends were trimmed by 1 base and 2 bases, with 16 bases remaining between them. The CDR3 covers 17 residues. The CDR3 DNA sequence: TGTGCCAGCAGCTTAGTTGGACACCCTGGGGCCACAGATACGCAGTATTTT. As protein: CASSLVGHPGATDTQYF.

The genes are TRBV4-3 and TRBJ2-1; 10 bases match TRBD2. CDR1 and CDR2 (germline): LGHNA, YSLEER. The CDR3 totals 17 residues. V lost 7 bases and J lost 9; bases outside the gene matches: 18. The chain's CDR3 is CASNPAVLAGDGGEQFF. In DNA form, the CDR3 reads TGCGCCAGCAACCCGGCCGTGCTAGCGGGAGATGGCGGTGAGCAGTTCTTC.

The rearrangement uses TRBV7-9 and TRBJ1-4, with a tentative D call TRBD1 (6 bases). Germline V gene lookup returns CDR1 SEHNR and CDR2 FQNEAQ (reference sequence). Trimming stripped 5 bases from V and 0 bases from J, with 16 bases between. This CDR3 region has 17 residues. The chain's CDR3 is CASSLHDRKATNEKLFF. The CDR3 region has the DNA TGTGCCAGCAGCCTACACGACAGGAAGGCAACTAATGAAAAACTGTTTTTT.

V and J are TRBV3-1 (or the pseudogene TRBV3-2) and TRBJ2-7, with 8 bases lining up with TRBD1. Germline V gene sequence: CDR1 LGHDT, CDR2 YNNKEL (reference sequence). With V trimmed by 2 bases and J by 3 bases, 9 bases remained unmatched. There are 16 residues in the CDR3. The CDR3 loop is CASSQPGQGRDYEQYV. The CDR3 coding sequence is TGTGCCAGCAGCCAACCCGGACAGGGCCGGGACTACGAGCAGTACGTC.

A few counts support this clone. This chain joins TRBV4-2 and TRBJ2-5, with a possible D match to TRBD2 (7 bases). The CDR3 contains 15 residues. Deletions cut 4 bases from V and 5 bases from J, with 17 bases between. Germline V CDR1 and CDR2: LGHNA, YNFKEQ. The CDR3 loop is CASSPGGPREETQYF. The CDR3 region has the DNA TGTGCCAGCAGCCCCGGGGGGCCTAGGGAGGAGACCCAGTACTTC.

This clone was seen a few times. The DNA for the CDR3 is TGTGCCAGCAGCAGGGGACTAGCGGGAGTGGGAGATACGCAGTATTTT. Amino acids: CASSRGLAGVGDTQYF. The chain carries TRBV5-4 and TRBJ2-3, with 14 bases aligning to TRBD2. Per germline, CDR1 SGHNT and CDR2 YYREEE (reference sequence). The V and J ends lost 4 bases and 5 bases, in that order; junction bases with no gene match: 6. The CDR3 sequence is 16 residues long.

The chain links TRBV6-5 to TRBJ1-1, with D maybe TRBD1 (5 bases). V gave up 4 bases and J gave up 4 bases, with 10 bases separating them. The CDR3 loop spans 13 amino acids. The germline V gene encodes CDR1 MNHEY and CDR2 SVGAGI. CDR3 DNA: TGTGCCAGCAGTTCGGTTCAGGGCACTGAAGCTTTCTTT. It is translated as CASSSVQGTEAFF.

This clone was detected only once. The genes are TRBV19 and TRBJ2-2; 9 bases agree with TRBD1. J lost 0 bases, V lost 5 bases, and 13 bases had no gene match. Germline V gene sequence: CDR1 LNHDA, CDR2 SQIVND (reference sequence). The CDR3 totals 19 residues. Here the CDR3 DNA reads TGTGCCAGTAGTCTCGACCCCGGGACAGGGCCCCCGAACACCGGGGAGCTGTTTTTT. Residues: CASSLDPGTGPPNTGELFF.

This clone was recorded once. J is TRBJ2-2 and V is TRBV29-1, with unresolved D. Germline assignment: CDR1 SQVTM and CDR2 ANQGSEA. There are 14 residues in the CDR3. In nucleotides, the CDR3 is TGCAGTGTAGAGGTTCGAGGCAACACCGGGGAGCTGTTTTTT. Translating gives CSVEVRGNTGELFF.

The CDR3 DNA is TGTGCCAGCAGTTACCGGACATACGAATCACCCCTCCACTTT. It encodes CASSYRTYESPLHF. V usage is TRBV6-2 or TRBV6-3 and J usage is TRBJ1-6; possible D gene TRBD1, 5 bases. Germline V gene sequence: CDR1 MNHEY, CDR2 SVGEGT. The CDR3 consists of 14 residues. V was clipped by 2 bases and J by 10 bases, with 12 bases between them.

The chain employs TRBV7-6 and TRBJ1-6; D gene uncertain. CDR3 size: 16 residues. The V and J ends lost 5 bases and 5 bases respectively, with 16 bases between them. CDR1 is SGHVS and CDR2 is FNYEAQ in the germline V gene. The DNA for the CDR3 is TGTGCCAGCAGCAGTGTCCCGTTTGGGCATAATTCACCCCTCCACTTT. Translated, it gives CASSSVPFGHNSPLHF.